Following are 25 T cell receptor beta chains from one sample sequenced in a study of blood T cell repertoires in COVID-19 (dated by TCRdb to 2020 to 2022). Library preparation was by the immunoSEQ multiplex PCR assay. TCRdb retrieved this table from immuneACCESS and kept in-frame rearrangements only. Not all clones are present; in checked studies, unresolved V genes account for under half, and no reason is known for the remainder. This sample lists approximately 100,000 clones; about 90% were detected once. 4% to 4.5% of the sample lies in the top ten. Sequencing used peripheral blood. The receptor set was obtained from a human donor with COVID-19, enrolled during active disease. The donor label of this sample is uncertain.

The gene calls are TRBV5-1 and TRBJ1-3; unclear D gene. Germline V gene sequence: CDR1 SGHRS, CDR2 YFSETQ. V lost 4 bases and J 2 bases, leaving 7 bases between the germline ends. This CDR3 spans 13 amino acids. The CDR3 region is CASSASAGNTIYF. DNA for the CDR3: TGCGCCAGCAGCGCCTCGGCTGGAAACACCATATATTTT.

This clone was picked up one time. The chain carries TRBV3-1 (or the pseudogene TRBV3-2) and TRBJ2-1; 8 nucleotides align to TRBD2. The CDR3 contains 14 residues. With V trimmed by 4 bases and J by 5 bases, 4 bases remained unmatched. Germline CDR1 reads LGHDT; CDR2 reads YNNKEL (reference sequence). CDR3 region: CASSLLAANNEQFF. In DNA, the CDR3 is TGTGCCAGCAGCCTACTAGCGGCCAACAATGAGCAGTTCTTC.

The rearrangement links TRBV10-3 to TRBJ1-2, with TRBD1 matching over 9 bases. The ends lost 2 bases at V and 7 bases at J; junction bases unmatched: 8. The CDR3 is 15 amino acids. Germline CDR1 is ENHRY and CDR2 is SYGVKD. CDR3 bases: TGTGCCATCAGTGAGGCGACAGGGGGAATATTTGGCTACACCTTC. Amino acid sequence: CAISEATGGIFGYTF.

The V call is TRBV9, the J call TRBJ2-5; a weak D match, TRBD2 (5 bases). The CDR3 is made up of 13 amino acids. V lost 3 bases to trimming and J lost 1 base, with 7 bases between them. Germline CDR1 reads SGDLS; CDR2 reads YYNGEE. This chain's CDR3 is CASSAGGQETQYF. The DNA of the CDR3 is TGTGCCAGCAGCGCCGGAGGCCAAGAGACCCAGTACTTC.

The chain is built from TRBV2 and TRBJ1-1; D perhaps matches TRBD1 (6 bases). The CDR3 is made up of 16 amino acids. V dropped 5 bases and J dropped 0 bases, with 16 bases sitting between them. Germline-derived CDR1 and CDR2 are SNHLY and FYNNEI. The DNA for the CDR3 is TGTGCCAGCAGTCCAGTTGGGGGCGGTCTGAACACTGAAGCTTTCTTT. Amino acid sequence: CASSPVGGGLNTEAFF.

The chain is built from TRBV5-5 and TRBJ2-3, with D tentatively TRBD2 (6 bases). Germline V CDR1 and CDR2: SGHKS, YYEKEE (reference sequence). The CDR3 is 15 amino acids. V lost 4 bases and J 2 bases, leaving 14 bases between the germline ends. CDR3 bases: TGTGCCAGCAGCCGACTAGGAGCCCACACAGATACGCAGTATTTT. This sequence encodes CASSRLGAHTDTQYF.

This chain links TRBV11-3 with TRBJ2-3, with TRBD1 as a possible D gene (5 bases). Germline V gene sequence: CDR1 SGHNT, CDR2 YENEEA. The V and J ends lost 2 bases and 1 base respectively, with 10 bases between them. The length of the CDR3 is 15 residues. The CDR3 nucleotides read TGTGCCAGCAGCTTATATCTAGGGGGCACAGATACGCAGTATTTT. Amino acid sequence: CASSLYLGGTDTQYF.

V is TRBV10-1 and J is TRBJ2-1, with 10 bases matching TRBD1. The length of the CDR3 is 16 residues. J gave up 8 bases and V 2 bases, and 9 bases lay outside the gene matches. Germline CDR1 WNHNN, CDR2 SYGVQD (reference sequence). This CDR3 is CASSEGRQGARDEQFF. The CDR3 bases are TGCGCCAGCAGTGAGGGCAGACAGGGGGCGCGTGATGAGCAGTTCTTC.

V usage is TRBV3-1 (or the pseudogene TRBV3-2) and J usage is TRBJ1-1; a possible D gene is TRBD1 (6 bases). Germline CDR1 and CDR2: LGHDT and YNNKEL (reference sequence). The CDR3 consists of 15 residues. The ends were cut back, 4 bases at V and 4 bases at J, with 16 bases in the middle. Written as DNA, the CDR3 is TGTGCCAGCAGCCTAAGCCCAACAGGGTTCACTGAAGCTTTCTTT. This encodes CASSLSPTGFTEAFF.

The sample holds one count of this clone. The V call is TRBV9, the J call TRBJ1-2; a weak D match, TRBD1 (5 bases). CDR1 is SGDLS and CDR2 is YYNGEE in the germline V gene. This CDR3 has 15 residues. V was trimmed by 3 bases and J by 1 base, leaving 13 bases between them. Written as DNA, the CDR3 is TGTGCCAGCAGCGAGTCAGGGTACAATAACTATGGCTACACCTTC. Translating gives CASSESGYNNYGYTF.

The V call is TRBV7-3, the J call TRBJ1-1; D is possibly TRBD1 (5 bases). The germline gives CDR1 SGHTA, CDR2 FQGTGA. V was cut by 5 bases and J by 5 bases, with 21 bases left in between. The CDR3 has 16 residues. This chain's CDR3 is CASSPSGEGPGTEAFF. In DNA, the CDR3 is TGTGCCAGCAGCCCCTCGGGGGAGGGTCCAGGGACTGAAGCTTTCTTT.

This chain links TRBV24-1 with TRBJ2-7; TRBD2 aligns across 10 bases. CDR3 length equals 14 residues. Germline assignment: CDR1 KGHDR and CDR2 SFDVKD. With V trimmed by 8 bases and J by 7 bases, 10 bases remained unmatched. The CDR3 loop is CATTHRGTSEEQYF. CDR3 DNA: TGTGCCACCACCCACAGGGGGACTAGCGAGGAGCAGTACTTC.

The chain couples TRBV12-3 or TRBV12-4 to TRBJ2-5, with D possibly TRBD1 on 6 matching bases. Trimming took off 10 bases at V and 5 bases at J, with 17 bases between the two ends. The CDR3 consists of 13 residues. CDR3 residues: CATSWGQGETQYF. CDR3 nucleotide sequence: TGTGCCACCTCCTGGGGGCAGGGGGAGACCCAGTACTTC.

The V call is TRBV19, the J call TRBJ1-4; possibly TRBD1 for D (5 bases). Germline loops: CDR1 LNHDA, CDR2 SQIVND (reference sequence). The V gene lost 5 bases and the J gene lost 8 bases, with 24 bases spanning the gap. The CDR3 contains 17 residues. The CDR3 DNA is TGTGCCAGTAGTCCGAGGAGCCAGGGCTTCGGCGGCGAAAAACTGTTTTTT. Translation: CASSPRSQGFGGEKLFF.

This chain joins TRBV7-3 and TRBJ2-3; D uncertain. The germline V gene has CDR1 SGHTA and CDR2 FQGTGA. V was shortened by 2 bases and J by 1 base, with 4 bases between the two germline ends. The CDR3 spans 13 residues. CDR3 amino acids: CASSLLGTDTQYF. The CDR3 DNA reads as TGTGCCAGCAGCTTACTTGGCACAGATACGCAGTATTTT.

This chain links TRBV2 with TRBJ2-3; TRBD2 aligns across 7 bases. Germline CDR1 SNHLY, CDR2 FYNNEI. The ends lost 10 bases at V and 0 bases at J; junction bases unmatched: 7. There are 14 residues in the CDR3. CDR3 region: CAKLLATSTDTQYF. The DNA for the CDR3 is TGTGCCAAGTTACTAGCGACTAGCACAGATACGCAGTATTTT.

Here the CDR3 reads CASSPTARAGWSYNEQFF. For the CDR3, the DNA is TGTGCCAGCAGTCCGACGGCCCGAGCGGGATGGTCCTACAATGAGCAGTTCTTC. J is TRBJ2-1 and V is TRBV27, with 7 bases lining up with TRBD2. In germline, CDR1 is MNHEY, CDR2 SMNVEV (reference sequence). Trimming took 5 bases from V and 1 from J; bases not matched to a gene: 14. The CDR3 spans 18 residues.

The chain links TRBV5-1 to TRBJ2-1; TRBD2 agrees at 9 bases. V lost 0 bases and J lost 0; bases outside the gene matches: 1. The V gene's germline CDR1 is SGHRS and CDR2 YFSETQ. The CDR3 is made up of 16 amino acids. CDR3 nucleotides: TGCGCCAGCAGCTTGGGCGGGGGGGACTCCTACAATGAGCAGTTCTTC. Translated: CASSLGGGDSYNEQFF. Using reference TRBV5-1 and TRBJ2-1 for the parts outside the CDR3, the full variable domain is KAGVTQTPRYLIKTRGQQVTLSCSPISGHRSVSWYQQTPGQGLQFLFEYFSETQRNKGNFPGRFSGRQFSNSRSEMNVSTLELGDSALYLCASSLGGGDSYNEQFFGPGTRLTVL.

This clone was detected only once. This chain connects TRBV7-2 to TRBJ2-3, with 8 bases lining up with TRBD2. Germline V gene data show CDR1 as SGHTA and CDR2 as FQGNSA. The junction had 5 bases not matched to a gene; V was cut back by 2 bases and J by 4 bases. The CDR3 length is 15 residues. The CDR3 sequence is CASSLNGGAPDTQYF. CDR3 nucleotides: TGTGCCAGCAGCTTAAACGGGGGGGCCCCAGATACGCAGTATTTT.

A few counts support this clone. The rearrangement uses TRBV19 and TRBJ1-5, with 9 positions matching TRBD1. The CDR3 is made up of 14 amino acids. Germline V CDR1 and CDR2: LNHDA, SQIVND (reference sequence). V lost 7 bases, J lost 3 bases, and 4 bases stayed unmatched. Here the CDR3 DNA reads TGTGCCAGTAATCGGGACAGGGACAATCAGCCCCAGCATTTT. It is translated as CASNRDRDNQPQHF.

The CDR3 coding sequence is TGTGCCAGCAGCTTTGTACGGACTAACAATGAGCAGTTCTTC. Translation: CASSFVRTNNEQFF. The J gene is TRBJ2-1, the V gene TRBV7-2; perhaps TRBD2 as D (6 bases). From germline, CDR1 is SGHTA and CDR2 FQGNSA. Trimming shortened V by 3 bases and J by 5 bases, and 11 bases separated the two germline ends. This CDR3 region has 14 residues.

The gene calls are TRBV7-9 and TRBJ2-7, with D uncertain. The germline V gene encodes CDR1 SEHNR and CDR2 FQNEAQ (reference sequence). The CDR3 length is 14 residues. The V end was cut by 2 bases, the J end by 1 base, with 9 bases between. CDR3 sequence: CASSLIAVSYEQYF. The CDR3 DNA reads TGTGCCAGCAGCTTAATCGCGGTTTCCTACGAGCAGTACTTC.

The genes are TRBV5-1 and TRBJ1-1, with unresolved D. V gave up 1 base and J gave up 6 bases, with 13 bases separating them. Per germline, CDR1 SGHRS and CDR2 YFSETQ. The CDR3 has 14 amino acids. CDR3 region: CASSLYASIPEAFF. CDR3 bases: TGCGCCAGCAGCTTGTATGCCAGTATCCCTGAAGCTTTCTTT.

The chain uses TRBV5-6 and TRBJ2-7; 9 bases agree with TRBD1. The germline CDR1 and CDR2 sequences are SGHDT and YYEEEE. After removal of 2 bases from V and 1 base from J, the junction contained 4 bases not matched to a gene. This CDR3 has 15 residues. The CDR3 sequence is CASSFGTGQSYEQYF. CDR3 DNA sequence: TGTGCCAGCAGCTTCGGGACAGGGCAATCCTACGAGCAGTACTTC. The variable domain in full, with the rest retrieved from reference TRBV5-6 and TRBJ2-7, is DAGVTQSPTHLIKTRGQQVTLRCSPKSGHDTVSWYQQALGQGPQFIFQYYEEEERQRGNFPDRFSGHQFPNYSSELNVNALLLGDSALYLCASSFGTGQSYEQYFGPGTRLTVT.

V and J are TRBV2 and TRBJ2-1, with D hard to call. Trimming pared 7 bases from V and 4 bases from J, leaving 14 bases between. The germline CDR1 and CDR2 sequences are SNHLY and FYNNEI. This CDR3 spans 14 amino acids. The CDR3 spells CASIEDPSYNEQFF. The CDR3 region has the DNA TGTGCCAGCATCGAGGATCCCTCTTACAATGAGCAGTTCTTC.